One and the same sample provided the 24 T cell receptor beta chains below, sequenced in a study of blood T cell repertoires in COVID-19. Clones were sequenced by immunoSEQ multiplex PCR, and TCRdb holds only the in-frame ones, with some missing. This table has 210,000 or so clones, just over 85% appearing once. The sequenced material came from peripheral blood. Receptors originate from a man in his late teens or twenties with active or convalescent COVID-19.

As to this clone: At the DNA level, this CDR3 is encoded by other sequences in the same sample as well. The V call is TRBV5-1, the J call TRBJ2-3, with TRBD2 matching over 12 bases. Germline trimming cut 3 bases from V and 0 bases from J; bases unmatched to any gene: 2. Germline-derived CDR1 and CDR2 are SGHRS and YFSETQ. This CDR3 region has 16 residues. The CDR3 loop is CASSSGTSGSTDTQYF. DNA for the CDR3: TGCGCCAGCAGCTCCGGGACTAGCGGGAGCACAGATACGCAGTATTTT.

The chain recombines TRBV10-3 with TRBJ2-7; 13 bases align to TRBD2. V was clipped by 0 bases and J by 5 bases; unmatched bases: 1. This CDR3 is 15 amino acids long. The germline V gene has CDR1 ENHRY and CDR2 SYGVKD. DNA of the CDR3: TGTGCCATCAGTGAGTCAGGACTAGCGGGAGACGAGCAGTACTTC. This translates into CAISESGLAGDEQYF.

There are a few counts of this clone. The chain carries TRBV19 and TRBJ2-7; no clear D. Looked up from germline, CDR1 is LNHDA and CDR2 is SQIVND (reference sequence). V lost 3 bases and J 3 bases, leaving 9 bases between the germline ends. The CDR3 length is 13 residues. The chain's CDR3 is CASSINTFYEQYF. CDR3 in DNA: TGTGCCAGTAGTATTAACACCTTCTACGAGCAGTACTTC.

The genes are TRBV7-9 and TRBJ2-7, with D maybe TRBD1 (6 bases). The CDR3 covers 13 residues. Trimming cost V 6 bases and J 4 bases, with 13 bases left between them. In germline, CDR1 is SEHNR, CDR2 FQNEAQ (reference sequence). CDR3 DNA sequence: TGTGCCAGCAGATCCGACAGGTATTACGAGCAGTACTTC. This codes for CASRSDRYYEQYF. Full variable domain (rest looked up from reference TRBV7-9 and TRBJ2-7): DTGVSQNPRHKITKRGQNVTFRCDPISEHNRLYWYRQTLGQGPEFLTYFQNEAQLEKSRLLSDRFSAERPKGSFSTLEIQRTEQGDSAMYLCASRSDRYYEQYFGPGTRLTVT.

The V and J genes are TRBV5-5 and TRBJ2-1, with 10 bases identical to TRBD1. The length of the CDR3 is 16 residues. Per the germline V gene, CDR1 is SGHKS and CDR2 is YYEKEE (reference sequence). The V gene end was trimmed by 0 bases and the J gene end by 6 bases; junction bases not matched to a gene: 6. CDR3 amino acids: CASSLDGRTGGNEQFF. CDR3 nucleotides: TGTGCCAGCAGCTTGGATGGACGGACAGGGGGCAATGAGCAGTTCTTC.

V is TRBV5-3 and J is TRBJ2-1; 9 bases map to TRBD1. TRBV5-3 is treated as an ORF (open reading frame) with a function not yet certain. The CDR3 is 16 residues long. Trimming cost V 4 bases and J 9 bases; bases outside gene matches: 14. Written as DNA, the CDR3 is TGTGCCAGAAGCACTGGGACAGGGCCCCAGGGGGTTGAGCAGTTCTTC. Its translation: CARSTGTGPQGVEQFF.

The rearrangement joins TRBV12-2 to TRBJ1-1. TRBV12-2 is a known pseudogene. The CDR3 covers 15 residues. The chain's CDR3 is CASRYHDWGDTEAFF. CDR3 in DNA: TGTGCAAGTCGCTACCACGATTGGGGGGACACTGAAGCTTTCTTT.

V is TRBV27 and J is TRBJ2-1, with D perhaps matching TRBD2 (6 bases). CDR1 and CDR2 from the germline V gene are MNHEY and SMNVEV (reference sequence). The CDR3 length is 17 residues. V lost 5 bases and J 0 bases, leaving 17 bases between the germline ends. The CDR3 bases are TGTGCCAGCAGTCCTTCGCCCGGGACTGTCTCCTACAATGAGCAGTTCTTC. Translated, it gives CASSPSPGTVSYNEQFF.

This clone was detected a few times. V and J are TRBV4-3 and TRBJ2-1; the match to TRBD2 covers 8 bases. The V and J ends lost 0 bases and 6 bases, in that order; junction bases with no gene match: 7. Germline CDR1 reads LGHNA; CDR2 reads YSLEER. CDR3 length: 16 amino acids. DNA for the CDR3: TGCGCCAGCAGCCAAGAGTGGCTAGCGGGCTTCAATGAGCAGTTCTTC. Protein sequence: CASSQEWLAGFNEQFF.

This clone was seen more than once but under ten times. The chain has TRBV6-6 and TRBJ1-2; possibly TRBD1 for D (6 bases). The germline V gene encodes CDR1 MNHNY and CDR2 SVGAGI (reference sequence). The V end lost 10 bases, the J end lost 7 bases, and 19 bases lay between the germline ends. This CDR3 spans 13 amino acids. Here the CDR3 reads CAISRAGGGGYTF. The CDR3, as DNA: TGTGCCATCTCCAGAGCGGGGGGCGGTGGCTACACCTTC.

The rearrangement joins TRBV7-9 to TRBJ1-4; no definite D call. Trimming removed 6 bases from V and 8 bases from J, with 13 bases in between. This CDR3 is 13 amino acids long. The germline V gene encodes CDR1 SEHNR and CDR2 FQNEAQ (reference sequence). Written as DNA, the CDR3 is TGTGCCAGCAGACGGAGCGGGAGCGAAAAACTGTTTTTT. It yields the protein CASRRSGSEKLFF.

The chain employs TRBV14 and TRBJ1-4; D is unresolved. Trimming pared 0 bases from V and 8 bases from J, leaving 16 bases between. CDR1 is SGHDN, CDR2 FVKESK, per germline. The CDR3 extends over 16 amino acids. The CDR3 loop reads CASSQDFTRSPEKLFF. In nucleotides, the CDR3 is TGTGCCAGCAGCCAAGATTTTACCCGGAGTCCCGAAAAACTGTTTTTT.

The chain combines TRBV30 with TRBJ2-3, with 15 bases fitting TRBD2. CDR1 and CDR2 from the germline V gene are GTSNPN and SVGIG (reference sequence). This CDR3 is built from 18 residues. The trim removed 5 bases at V and 2 bases at J, leaving 11 bases unmatched. The CDR3 sequence is CAWAPLGLAGGYTDTQYF. CDR3 in DNA: TGTGCCTGGGCACCGCTAGGACTAGCGGGAGGGTACACAGATACGCAGTATTTT.

The CDR3 region has the DNA TGTGCCAGCAGCCAACGGACAGGGGAGGTCTATGGCTACACCTTC. Protein: CASSQRTGEVYGYTF. J is TRBJ1-2 and V is TRBV6-5; 9 bases agree with TRBD1. CDR3 length: 15 residues. The junction had 9 bases not matched to a gene; V was cut back by 6 bases and J by 4 bases. The germline V gene encodes CDR1 MNHEY and CDR2 SVGAGI.

About this clone itself: No conserved phenylalanine or tryptophan is present at the end of the CDR3, so a read error is the likely explanation. No DNA is shown, since the ends of the CDR3 on it are uncertain; the CDR3 is the one TCRdb lists. V is TRBV7-9 and J is TRBJ1-2; the D segment call TRBD1 is taken from the table without a DNA check. Including both end residues, the CDR3 is 13 amino acids long. Per the germline V gene, CDR1 is SEHNR and CDR2 is FQNEAQ (reference sequence). CDR3 region: CASSLVATGNCTL.

This sequence joins TRBV7-8 and TRBJ2-1, with D perhaps matching TRBD2 (5 bases). V was pared by 3 bases and J by 12 bases, with 18 bases between. CDR3 length: 14 amino acids. Germline V gene data show CDR1 as SGHVS and CDR2 as FQNEAQ. CDR3 sequence reads: CASSFSFGMEGQFF. The CDR3 region has the DNA TGTGCCAGCAGCTTTTCATTCGGGATGGAAGGGCAGTTCTTC.

This chain uses TRBV5-1 with TRBJ2-3, with D possibly matching TRBD2 (6 bases). CDR3 length equals 16 residues. CDR1 SGHRS and CDR2 YFSETQ come from the germline V gene. The ends were cut back, 4 bases at V and 2 bases at J, with 17 bases in the middle. CDR3 region: CASSPMPGVITDTQYF. For the CDR3, the DNA is TGCGCCAGCAGCCCCATGCCGGGGGTTATCACAGATACGCAGTATTTT.

The chain links TRBV5-1 to TRBJ2-3; D is undetermined. Germline V gene lookup returns CDR1 SGHRS and CDR2 YFSETQ. This CDR3 comprises 16 residues. Trimming shortened V by 0 bases and J by 4 bases, and 15 bases separated the two germline ends. The CDR3 loop is CASSLAGGVVADTQYF. DNA of the CDR3: TGCGCCAGCAGCTTGGCAGGTGGCGTGGTCGCAGATACGCAGTATTTT.

The genes are TRBV9 and TRBJ1-4, with 10 bases fitting TRBD1. The trim removed 3 bases at V and 6 bases at J, leaving 11 bases unmatched. The CDR3 spans 17 residues. The germline gives CDR1 SGDLS, CDR2 YYNGEE. CDR3 sequence (DNA): TGTGCCAGCAGCGCCGGGGACAGGGGCTTAAAGGATGAAAAACTGTTTTTT. It is translated as CASSAGDRGLKDEKLFF. Filled out from reference TRBV9 and TRBJ1-4, the complete variable domain reads DSGVTQTPKHLITATGQRVTLRCSPRSGDLSVYWYQQSLDQGLQFLIQYYNGEERAKGNILERFSAQQFPDLHSELNLSSLELGDSALYFCASSAGDRGLKDEKLFFGSGTQLSVL.

The V call is TRBV10-3, the J call TRBJ2-7, with TRBD1 as a possible D gene (5 bases). This CDR3 region has 15 residues. V was clipped by 0 bases and J by 3 bases, with 12 bases between them. CDR1 ENHRY and CDR2 SYGVKD come from the germline V gene. Here the CDR3 DNA reads TGTGCCATCAGTGAGTCGTCGACAGACATCTACGAGCAGTACTTC. Protein: CAISESSTDIYEQYF.

Only one count was recorded for this clone. The chain couples TRBV6-5 to TRBJ1-4; 9 bases map to TRBD1. This CDR3 spans 12 amino acids. The germline CDR1 and CDR2 sequences are MNHEY and SVGAGI. V dropped 6 bases and J dropped 11; count of bases not matched to a gene: 4. In DNA form, the CDR3 reads TGTGCCAGCAGACAGGGGGCGAATAAACTGTTTTTT. Translated, it gives CASRQGANKLFF.

The chain recombines TRBV24-1 with TRBJ2-3; the match to TRBD2 covers 11 bases. The V gene's germline CDR1 is KGHDR and CDR2 SFDVKD. CDR3 length equals 17 residues. V lost 4 bases, J lost 2 bases, and 7 bases stayed unmatched. CDR3 in amino acids: CATSDTKGLADTDTQYF. Here the CDR3 DNA reads TGTGCCACCAGTGACACGAAGGGACTAGCGGACACAGATACGCAGTATTTT.

The chain joins TRBV6-1 to TRBJ2-7; 8 bases align to TRBD1. The V segment lost 0 bases and the J segment 5 bases; nucleotides outside the gene matches: 9. Looked up from germline, CDR1 is MNHNS and CDR2 is SASEGT. The CDR3 is 16 residues long. The CDR3 DNA is TGTGCCAGCAGTGAAGCGCTGAGGGACAGGATACACGAGCAGTACTTC. Amino acids: CASSEALRDRIHEQYF.

This chain uses TRBV5-4 with TRBJ2-7; D may be TRBD1 (5 bases). V was shortened by 1 base and J by 3 bases, with 8 bases between the two germline ends. Germline V lookup: CDR1 SGHNT, CDR2 YYREEE (reference sequence). The CDR3 has 13 amino acids. CDR3 coding DNA: TGTGCCAGCAGCTTGCAGGGTCACTACGAGCAGTACTTC. It is translated as CASSLQGHYEQYF.